The clone carrying this TCR beta chain was recorded a few times. Its antigen is not identified. V lost 7 bases and J lost 5, with 19 bases in between. The CDR3 extends over 15 amino acids. Germline V lookup: CDR1 MNHEY, CDR2 SVGAGI. TCRdb independently ran MiXCR on the reads; one entry per CDR3 protein. The sample holds 700,000 to 900,000 distinct CDR3 sequences; approximately 32% are singletons and the top ten take about 12%. The sample is drawn from a study of T cell repertoires in cytomegalovirus infection. On the study more broadly: CMV infection plus the matching HLA type was flagged by public TCR beta signatures.

Sample: cultured CD8+ T cells from PBMCs, taken from culture after CMV antigen stimulation. This TCR was recovered from a human donor in good health (CMV status not recorded). Some clones in this sample may be carry-over from other donors' samples. The chain recombines TRBV6-5 with TRBJ2-3; tentative D call: TRBD2 (6 bases). Written as DNA, the CDR3 is TGTGCCAGCACCCCGACTGCCGGGGGTGTAGATACGCAGTATTTT. Its protein product is CASTPTAGGVDTQYF.